The rows below give T cell receptor beta chains drawn from one sample of a study of blood T cell repertoires in COVID-19. Some clones are missing from TCRdb's copy, which holds only in-frame ones; the method was immunoSEQ multiplex PCR. The sample carries about 210,000 clones, around four fifths recorded once. Sequenced material: peripheral blood. The receptors were sampled from a woman of 80 years or more with COVID-19, enrolled during active disease. Each CDR3 is given with its conserved first and last residue. A D gene is named only where the DNA matches it firmly. Size values are once, few and many counts, or a class for expanded clones, and some rows have none.

v_call,clone_size,d_call,j_call,cdr3_aa,cdr3_nt
TRBV29-1,.,TRBD1,TRBJ1-5,CSVKDRDQPQHF,TGCAGCGTAAAGGACAGGGACCAGCCCCAGCATTTT
TRBV2,.,.,TRBJ1-2,CASSFYTGINYGYTF,TGTGCCAGCAGTTTCTATACGGGGATTAACTATGGCTACACCTTC
TRBV6-2/TRBV6-3,.,TRBD1,TRBJ1-1,CASSLWTGDEAFF,TGTGCCAGCAGTTTATGGACAGGGGATGAAGCTTTCTTT
TRBV9,.,.,TRBJ2-3,CASSVGGSVTDTQYF,TGTGCCAGCAGCGTAGGTGGTAGCGTCACAGATACGCAGTATTTT
TRBV25-1,.,TRBD1,TRBJ2-5,CASSEWGGTGVTGTQYF,TGTGCCAGCAGTGAATGGGGGGGGACAGGGGTTACCGGGACCCAGTACTTC
TRBV6-2/TRBV6-3,.,TRBD1,TRBJ1-5,CASSLQQGINQPQHF,TGTGCCAGCAGTTTGCAACAGGGGATAAATCAGCCCCAGCATTTT
TRBV5-4,few,.,TRBJ1-3,CASSRDIANTIYF,TGTGCCAGCAGCCGGGACATCGCGAACACCATATATTTT
TRBV7-2,.,TRBD1,TRBJ2-2,CASSLAGGYTGELFF,TGTGCCAGCAGCTTAGCAGGGGGCTACACCGGGGAGCTGTTTTTT
TRBV6-1,.,.,TRBJ1-2,CASSAQGPRFTNYGYTF,TGTGCCAGCAGTGCACAGGGTCCTCGATTTACTAACTATGGCTACACCTTC
TRBV7-3,.,.,TRBJ1-1,CASSLTWRSAAFF,TGTGCCAGCAGCTTAACCTGGAGGTCGGCGGCTTTCTTT
TRBV7-8,.,TRBD1,TRBJ1-2,CASSRLSGQGDRYGYTF,TGTGCCAGCAGCCGCCTCTCCGGACAGGGGGACCGCTATGGCTACACCTTC
TRBV29-1,.,TRBD2,TRBJ2-3,CSVGLAADTQYF,TGCAGCGTCGGACTAGCGGCAGATACGCAGTATTTT
TRBV6-5,once,.,TRBJ1-1,CASSSPAGADTEAFF,TGTGCCAGCAGTTCCCCCGCGGGGGCGGACACTGAAGCTTTCTTT
TRBV10-3,once,.,TRBJ1-1,CAISRTAMNTEAFF,TGTGCCATCAGTAGGACAGCTATGAACACTGAAGCTTTCTTT
TRBV5-5,.,.,TRBJ1-6,CASIPSGNSPLHF,TGTGCCAGCATCCCCTCCGGTAATTCACCCCTCCACTTT
TRBV19,.,.,TRBJ2-5,CASSTTGSGETQYF,TGTGCCAGTAGTACTACAGGGAGCGGAGAGACCCAGTACTTC
TRBV14,.,.,TRBJ1-4,CASSLQGSEKLFF,TGTGCCAGCAGCCTCCAGGGGAGCGAAAAACTGTTTTTT
TRBV12-3/TRBV12-4,.,.,TRBJ1-4,CASVRGNEKLFF,TGTGCCAGCGTCCGAGGAAATGAAAAACTGTTTTTT
TRBV9,.,.,TRBJ2-5,CASSPRGGGETQYF,TGTGCCAGCAGCCCTCGGGGAGGGGGGGAGACCCAGTACTTC
TRBV7-9,.,.,TRBJ1-4,CASSPGTDYEKLFF,TGTGCCAGCAGCCCCGGGACTGACTATGAAAAACTGTTTTTT
TRBV28,.,TRBD1,TRBJ1-6,CASSPSDRANSPLHF,TGTGCCAGCAGTCCCTCTGACAGGGCAAATTCACCCCTCCACTTT
TRBV6-5,.,.,TRBJ1-2,CASSYSQGIGSNGYTF,TGTGCCAGCAGTTACTCCCAGGGAATCGGTTCGAATGGCTACACCTTC
TRBV12-3/TRBV12-4,.,.,TRBJ2-2,CASSFPNTGELFF,TGTGCCAGCAGTTTCCCAAACACCGGGGAGCTGTTTTTT
TRBV7-2,.,TRBD1,TRBJ1-1,CASSSGTVGEAFF,TGTGCCAGCAGCTCCGGGACAGTAGGTGAAGCTTTCTTT
TRBV5-1,.,.,TRBJ2-1,CASSLVWAPSYNEQFF,TGCGCCAGCAGCTTGGTTTGGGCCCCCTCCTACAATGAGCAGTTCTTC
TRBV18,few,.,TRBJ1-5,CASSSTVTPQHF,TGTGCCAGCTCATCAACAGTAACGCCCCAGCATTTT
TRBV5-1,.,TRBD1,TRBJ1-2,CASSPGQDYYGYTF,TGCGCCAGCAGCCCCGGACAGGACTATTATGGCTACACCTTC
TRBV11-2,.,.,TRBJ2-2,CASSFFGGNTGELFF,TGTGCCAGCAGCTTTTTCGGGGGGAACACCGGGGAGCTGTTTTTT
TRBV7-9,.,.,TRBJ2-3,CASSLGRDSSTDTQYF,TGTGCCAGCAGCTTAGGCAGGGACTCTAGCACAGATACGCAGTATTTT
TRBV30,.,TRBD1,TRBJ1-2,CAWSGLTGGLDGYTF,TGTGCCTGGAGTGGCCTGACAGGGGGCCTGGATGGCTACACCTTC
TRBV28,.,TRBD1,TRBJ2-2,CASSFPLTGTGELFF,TGTGCCAGCAGTTTCCCCCTGACAGGGACCGGGGAGCTGTTTTTT
TRBV12-3/TRBV12-4,.,.,TRBJ1-4,CASSFGGTLFF,TGTGCCAGCAGTTTTGGAGGGACACTGTTTTTT
TRBV6-5,few,TRBD1,TRBJ1-1,CASTGTGNMNTEAFF,TGTGCCAGCACCGGGACAGGGAACATGAACACTGAAGCTTTCTTT
TRBV18,.,TRBD1,TRBJ2-2,CASSTGTGSTGELFF,TGTGCCAGCTCTACCGGGACAGGGAGCACCGGGGAGCTGTTTTTT
TRBV5-6,.,.,TRBJ1-2,CASRSRGAYGYTF,TGTGCCAGCAGGTCCAGGGGCGCCTATGGCTACACCTTC
TRBV30,.,TRBD1,TRBJ1-5,CAWSEGQFNQPQHF,TGTGCCTGGAGCGAGGGACAGTTCAATCAGCCCCAGCATTTT
TRBV5-1,.,.,TRBJ1-6,CASAGGQDNSPLHF,TGCGCCAGCGCCGGTGGTCAGGATAATTCACCCCTCCACTTT
TRBV27,.,.,TRBJ2-2,CASSLGGNRGYVNTGELFF,TGTGCCAGCAGTTTAGGGGGAAATCGGGGGTATGTGAACACCGGGGAGCTGTTTTTT
TRBV28,.,.,TRBJ1-1,CASKLVMNTEAFF,TGTGCCAGCAAGTTAGTCATGAACACTGAAGCTTTCTTT
TRBV28,once,TRBD1,TRBJ1-2,CASSSSSTQGVVADGYTF,TGTGCCAGCAGTTCCTCATCTACCCAGGGGGTAGTTGCGGATGGCTACACCTTC
TRBV5-1,.,.,TRBJ1-6,CASSNPGGGNSPLHF,TGCGCCAGCAGCAATCCGGGGGGAGGTAATTCACCCCTCCACTTT
TRBV27,.,.,TRBJ2-7,CASSLRLGVGYEQYF,TGTGCCAGCAGTTTACGCCTCGGGGTGGGCTACGAGCAGTACTTC
TRBV7-2,once,TRBD1,TRBJ2-4,CASSPGQGKNIQYF,TGTGCCAGCAGCCCCGGACAGGGAAAAAACATTCAGTACTTC
TRBV9,once,.,TRBJ1-5,CASSVDWAGNQPQHF,TGTGCCAGCAGCGTAGACTGGGCAGGCAATCAGCCCCAGCATTTT
TRBV11-2,.,.,TRBJ2-3,CASSTRDWSTDTQYF,TGTGCCAGCAGCACCCGGGACTGGAGCACAGATACGCAGTATTTT
TRBV21-1,.,.,TRBJ1-5,CASSKVGGRGNQPQHF,TGTGCCAGCAGCAAAGTGGGTGGCAGGGGCAATCAGCCCCAGCATTTT
TRBV30,.,TRBD2,TRBJ2-1,CAWSGGLSSYNEQFF,TGTGCCTGGAGCGGGGGGTTAAGCTCCTACAATGAGCAGTTCTTC
TRBV19,once,TRBD1,TRBJ2-1,CASSIGQGYNEQFF,TGTGCCAGTAGTATTGGACAGGGATACAATGAGCAGTTCTTC
TRBV5-1,.,TRBD2,TRBJ2-5,CASSSGLAGGQETQYF,TGCGCCAGCAGCTCAGGACTAGCGGGGGGCCAAGAGACCCAGTACTTC